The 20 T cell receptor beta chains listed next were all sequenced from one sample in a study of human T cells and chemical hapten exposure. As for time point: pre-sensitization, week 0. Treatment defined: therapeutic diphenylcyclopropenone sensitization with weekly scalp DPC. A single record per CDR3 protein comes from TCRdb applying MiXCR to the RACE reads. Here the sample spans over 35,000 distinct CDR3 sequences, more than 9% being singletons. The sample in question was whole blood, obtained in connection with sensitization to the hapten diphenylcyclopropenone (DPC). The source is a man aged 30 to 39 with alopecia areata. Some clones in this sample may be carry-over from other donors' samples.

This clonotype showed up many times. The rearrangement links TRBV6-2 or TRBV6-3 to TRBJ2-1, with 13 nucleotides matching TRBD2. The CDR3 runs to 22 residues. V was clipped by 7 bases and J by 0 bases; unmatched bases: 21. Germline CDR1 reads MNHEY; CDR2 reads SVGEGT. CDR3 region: CASIPGTGWTSGSLPSYNEQFF. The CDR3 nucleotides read TGTGCCAGCATACCCGGGACAGGGTGGACTAGCGGGAGCCTGCCCTCCTACAATGAGCAGTTCTTC.

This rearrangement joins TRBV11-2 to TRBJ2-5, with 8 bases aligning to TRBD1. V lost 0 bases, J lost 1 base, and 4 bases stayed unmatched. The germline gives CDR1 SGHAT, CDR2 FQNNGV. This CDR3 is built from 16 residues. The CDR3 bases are TGTGCCAGCAGCTTAGAGGGGACAGGAGCCCAAGAGACCCAGTACTTC. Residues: CASSLEGTGAQETQYF.

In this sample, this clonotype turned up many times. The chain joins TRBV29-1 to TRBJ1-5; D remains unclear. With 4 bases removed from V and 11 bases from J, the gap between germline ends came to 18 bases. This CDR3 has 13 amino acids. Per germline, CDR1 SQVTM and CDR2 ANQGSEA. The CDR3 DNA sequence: TGCAGCGTTGTCCCTGACGGACTTGAAGCCCAGCATTTT. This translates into CSVVPDGLEAQHF. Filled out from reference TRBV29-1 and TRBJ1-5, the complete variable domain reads SAVISQKPSRDICQRGTSLTIQCQVDSQVTMMFWYRQQPGQSLTLIATANQGSEATYESGFVIDKFPISRPNLTFSTLTVSNMSPEDSSIYLCSVVPDGLEAQHFGDGTRLSIL.

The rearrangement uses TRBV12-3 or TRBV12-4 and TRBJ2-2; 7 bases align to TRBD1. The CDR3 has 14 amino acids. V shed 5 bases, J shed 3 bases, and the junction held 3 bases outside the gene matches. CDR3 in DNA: TGTGCCAGCAGTCGAACAGGGGACACCGGGGAGCTGTTTTTT. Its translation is CASSRTGDTGELFF.

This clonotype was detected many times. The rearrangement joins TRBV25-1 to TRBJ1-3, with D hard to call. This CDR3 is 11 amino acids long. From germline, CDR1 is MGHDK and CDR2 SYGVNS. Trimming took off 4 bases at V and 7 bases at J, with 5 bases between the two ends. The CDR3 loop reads CASSARNTIYF. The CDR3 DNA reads TGTGCCAGCAGTGCTCGGAACACCATATATTTT.

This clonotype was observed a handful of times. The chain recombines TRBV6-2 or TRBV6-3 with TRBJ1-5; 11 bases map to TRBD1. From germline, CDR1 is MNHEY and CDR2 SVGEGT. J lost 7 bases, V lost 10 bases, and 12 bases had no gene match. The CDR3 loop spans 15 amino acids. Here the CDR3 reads CAIRPEGQGEQPQHF. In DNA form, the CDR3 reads TGTGCCATACGTCCGGAGGGACAGGGGGAACAGCCCCAGCATTTT.

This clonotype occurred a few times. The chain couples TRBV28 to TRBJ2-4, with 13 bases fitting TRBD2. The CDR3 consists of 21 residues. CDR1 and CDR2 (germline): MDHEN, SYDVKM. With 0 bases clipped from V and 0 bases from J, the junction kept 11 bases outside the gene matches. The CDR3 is CASSLWDVPGLAGSAKNIQYF. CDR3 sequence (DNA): TGTGCCAGCAGTTTATGGGATGTCCCGGGACTAGCGGGGTCAGCCAAAAACATTCAGTACTTC.

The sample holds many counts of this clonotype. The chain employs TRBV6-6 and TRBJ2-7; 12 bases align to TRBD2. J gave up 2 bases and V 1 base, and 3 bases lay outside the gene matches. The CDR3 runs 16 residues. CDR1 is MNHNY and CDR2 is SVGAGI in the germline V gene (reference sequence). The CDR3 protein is CASSYLGLAGAYEQYV. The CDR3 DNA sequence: TGTGCCAGCAGTTACTTGGGACTAGCGGGCGCCTACGAGCAGTACGTC.

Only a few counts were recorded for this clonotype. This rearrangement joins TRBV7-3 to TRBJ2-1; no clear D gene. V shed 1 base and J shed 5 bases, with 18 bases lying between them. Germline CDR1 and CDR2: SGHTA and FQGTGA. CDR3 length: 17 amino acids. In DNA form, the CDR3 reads TGTGCCAGCAGCTTAAGCGGTCTGGGATTGTGGGACAATGAGCAGTTCTTC. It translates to CASSLSGLGLWDNEQFF. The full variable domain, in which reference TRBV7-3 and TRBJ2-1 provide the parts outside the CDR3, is GAGVSQTPSNKVTEKGKYVELRCDPISGHTALYWYRQSLGQGPEFLIYFQGTGAADDSGLPNDRFFAVRPEGSVSTLKIQRTERGDSAVYLCASSLSGLGLWDNEQFFGPGTRLTVL.

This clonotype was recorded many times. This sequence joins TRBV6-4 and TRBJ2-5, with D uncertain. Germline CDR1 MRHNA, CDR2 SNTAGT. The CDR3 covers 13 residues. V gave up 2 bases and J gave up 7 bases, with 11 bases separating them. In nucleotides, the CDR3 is TGTGCCAGCAGTGACAGGCCCTCCGGGACCCAGTACTTC. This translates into CASSDRPSGTQYF.

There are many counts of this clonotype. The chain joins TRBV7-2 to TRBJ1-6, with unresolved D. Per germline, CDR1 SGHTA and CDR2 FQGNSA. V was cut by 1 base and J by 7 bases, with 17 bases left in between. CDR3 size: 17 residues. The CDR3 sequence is CASSLDSGLMANSPLHF. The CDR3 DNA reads TGTGCCAGCAGCTTAGACTCAGGTCTAATGGCGAATTCACCCCTCCACTTT. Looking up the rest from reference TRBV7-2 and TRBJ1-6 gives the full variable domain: GAGVSQSPSNKVTEKGKDVELRCDPISGHTALYWYRQSLGQGLEFLIYFQGNSAPDKSGLPSDRFSAERTGGSVSTLTIQRTQQEDSAVYLCASSLDSGLMANSPLHFGNGTRLTVT.

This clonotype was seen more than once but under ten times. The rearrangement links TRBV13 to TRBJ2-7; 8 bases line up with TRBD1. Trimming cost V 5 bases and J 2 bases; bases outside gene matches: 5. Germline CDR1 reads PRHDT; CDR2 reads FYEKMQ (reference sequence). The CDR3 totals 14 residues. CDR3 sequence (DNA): TGTGCCAGCAGCACAAGGACAGGGCCCTACGAGCAGTACGTC. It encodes CASSTRTGPYEQYV.

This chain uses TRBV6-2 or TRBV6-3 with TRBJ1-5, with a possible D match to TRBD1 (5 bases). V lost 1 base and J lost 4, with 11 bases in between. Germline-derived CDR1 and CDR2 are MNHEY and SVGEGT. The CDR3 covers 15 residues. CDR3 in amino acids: CASSYWAGRNQPQHF. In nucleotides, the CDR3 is TGTGCCAGCAGTTACTGGGCAGGGAGGAATCAGCCCCAGCATTTT.

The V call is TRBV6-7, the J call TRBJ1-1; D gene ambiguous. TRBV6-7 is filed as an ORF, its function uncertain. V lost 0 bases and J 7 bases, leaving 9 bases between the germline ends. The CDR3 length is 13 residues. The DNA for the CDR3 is TGTGCCAGCAGTTACTCCAGTGACGGTGAAGCTTTCTTT. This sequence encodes CASSYSSDGEAFF.

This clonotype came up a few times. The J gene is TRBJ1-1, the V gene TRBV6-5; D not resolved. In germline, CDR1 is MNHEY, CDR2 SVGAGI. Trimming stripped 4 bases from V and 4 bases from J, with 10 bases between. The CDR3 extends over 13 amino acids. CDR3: CASSLSVSTEAFF. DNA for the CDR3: TGTGCCAGCAGTTTATCAGTTAGCACTGAAGCTTTCTTT.

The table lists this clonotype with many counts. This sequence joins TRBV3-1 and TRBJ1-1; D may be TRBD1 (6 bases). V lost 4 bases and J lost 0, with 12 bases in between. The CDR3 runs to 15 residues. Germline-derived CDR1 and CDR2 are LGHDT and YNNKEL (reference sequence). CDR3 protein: CASSRRTGLNTEAFF. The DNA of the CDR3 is TGTGCCAGCAGCCGGAGAACAGGGTTGAACACTGAAGCTTTCTTT.

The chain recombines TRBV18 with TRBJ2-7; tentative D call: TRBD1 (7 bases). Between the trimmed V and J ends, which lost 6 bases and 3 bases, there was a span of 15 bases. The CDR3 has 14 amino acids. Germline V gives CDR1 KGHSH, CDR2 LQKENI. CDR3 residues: CASSQGEDFYEQYV. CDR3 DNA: TGTGCCAGCTCGCAGGGGGAGGACTTCTACGAGCAGTACGTC.

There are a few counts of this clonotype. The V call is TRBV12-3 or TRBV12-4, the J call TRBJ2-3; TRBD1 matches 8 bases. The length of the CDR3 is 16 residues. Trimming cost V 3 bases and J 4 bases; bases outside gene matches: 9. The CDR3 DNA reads TGTGCCAGCAGTTTCACATCAGGACAGGGCCCAGATACGCAGTATTTT. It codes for CASSFTSGQGPDTQYF.

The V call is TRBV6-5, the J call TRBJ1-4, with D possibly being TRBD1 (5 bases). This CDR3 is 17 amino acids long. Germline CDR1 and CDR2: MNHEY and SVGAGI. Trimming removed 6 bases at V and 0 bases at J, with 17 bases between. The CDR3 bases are TGTGCCAGCAGCCCCACAGGAAATTTTGCAACTAATGAAAAACTGTTTTTT. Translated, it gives CASSPTGNFATNEKLFF.

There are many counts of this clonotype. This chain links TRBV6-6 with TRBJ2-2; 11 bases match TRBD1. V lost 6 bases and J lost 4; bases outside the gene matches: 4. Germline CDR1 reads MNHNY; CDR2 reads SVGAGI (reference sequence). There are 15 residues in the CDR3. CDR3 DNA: TGTGCCAGCAGCTACGGACAGGGGGCCACCGGGGAGCTGTTTTTT. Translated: CASSYGQGATGELFF.